Below are 18 T cell receptor beta chains sequenced from a single sample in a study of CD8 T cells in ankylosing spondylitis. TCRdb re-derived calls from the 5' RACE reads in MiXCR, one entry per CDR3 protein. There are more than 150,000 distinct CDR3 sequences in the sample; more than 9% occur only once, and under 35% lies in the top ten. Sequencing was performed on blood, either unsorted or a sorted T cell fraction (not recorded which). The receptors originated from a male donor with ankylosing spondylitis or in good health (not recorded which).

There are a few counts of this clonotype. The chain recombines TRBV6-2 or TRBV6-3 with TRBJ2-7; D unresolved. CDR3 length: 11 residues. Germline CDR1 reads MNHEY; CDR2 reads SVGEGT. V was shortened by 4 bases and J by 5 bases, with 6 bases between the two germline ends. The DNA of the CDR3 is TGTGCCAGCAGTTGGACCCACGAGCAGTACTTC. Encoded protein: CASSWTHEQYF.

The chain combines TRBV28 with TRBJ2-7; D could derive from TRBD1 or TRBD2 (5 bases each). Trimming removed 5 bases from V and 3 bases from J, with 14 bases in between. Per the germline V gene, CDR1 is MDHEN and CDR2 is SYDVKM. There are 14 residues in the CDR3. CDR3 amino acids: CASSPPGLFYEQYF. CDR3 DNA: TGTGCCAGCAGTCCGCCGGGGCTCTTCTACGAGCAGTACTTC.

This chain links TRBV27 with TRBJ1-6; tentatively, D is TRBD1 (6 bases). The germline V and J ends were trimmed by 3 bases and 5 bases, with 11 bases remaining between them. CDR1 is MNHEY and CDR2 is SMNVEV in the germline V gene (reference sequence). The CDR3 runs 15 residues. The DNA for the CDR3 is TGTGCCAGCAGTTTTACGGGGGCGGATAATTCACCCCTCCACTTT. It yields the protein CASSFTGADNSPLHF.

This clonotype showed up many times. The CDR3 DNA reads TGCAGCGGGTACCGGGACATCGCAGATACGCAGTATTTT. Its translation is CSGYRDIADTQYF. The V gene is TRBV29-1, the J gene TRBJ2-3; D possibly corresponds to TRBD1 (6 bases). The CDR3 extends over 13 amino acids. Germline assignment: CDR1 SQVTM and CDR2 ANQGSEA. Trimming cost V 7 bases and J 4 bases, with 15 bases left between them.

This clonotype appeared many times. This sequence joins TRBV7-8 and TRBJ2-3, with TRBD2 matching over 11 bases. The V gene end was trimmed by 2 bases and the J gene end by 3 bases; junction bases not matched to a gene: 4. CDR3 length: 16 amino acids. The germline CDR1 and CDR2 sequences are SGHVS and FQNEAQ. The DNA for the CDR3 is TGTGCCAGCAGCTTAAGTCCTAGCGGGAGGACAGATACGCAGTATTTT. It is translated as CASSLSPSGRTDTQYF. Complete variable domain (other parts from reference TRBV7-8 and TRBJ2-3): GAGVSQSPRYKVAKRGQDVALRCDPISGHVSLFWYQQALGQGPEFLTYFQNEAQLDKSGLPSDRFFAERPEGSVSTLKIQRTQQEDSAVYLCASSLSPSGRTDTQYFGPGTRLTVL.

V and J are TRBV5-6 and TRBJ2-1; 11 bases agree with TRBD2. The V gene end was trimmed by 1 base and the J gene end by 4 bases; junction bases not matched to a gene: 10. Germline values: CDR1 SGHDT, CDR2 YYEEEE. The CDR3 is 18 residues long. CDR3: CASSLILAGGGLYNEQFF. The DNA for the CDR3 is TGTGCCAGCAGCTTGATTTTAGCGGGAGGGGGGTTGTACAATGAGCAGTTCTTC.

V is TRBV6-2 or TRBV6-3 and J is TRBJ2-1; TRBD2 aligns across 8 bases. Germline values: CDR1 MNHEY, CDR2 SVGEGT. The CDR3 has 15 amino acids. Trimming at V came to 6 bases and at J to 8 bases, leaving 12 bases not matched to a gene. In nucleotides, the CDR3 is TGTGCCAGCAGCCTACCGGGACTAGAGGTTCATGAGCAGTTCTTC. It encodes CASSLPGLEVHEQFF.

This clonotype was detected ten times or more. The J gene is TRBJ2-2, the V gene TRBV27; D possibly corresponds to TRBD2 (6 bases). Germline CDR1 reads MNHEY; CDR2 reads SMNVEV (reference sequence). Deletions cut 5 bases from V and 3 bases from J, with 13 bases between. The length of the CDR3 is 15 residues. In DNA, the CDR3 is TGTGCCAGCAGTCAAAGACTAGGAGACACCGGGGAGCTGTTTTTT. Translation gives CASSQRLGDTGELFF.

This clonotype showed up many times. The chain is built from TRBV6-1 and TRBJ2-7; 10 bases are shared with TRBD2. The germline V gene encodes CDR1 MNHNS and CDR2 SASEGT. V was pared by 5 bases and J by 4 bases, with 5 bases of the junction left unmatched. This CDR3 has 14 amino acids. DNA for the CDR3: TGTGCCAGCAGTCGAACTAGCGGGGCTTACGAGCAGTACTTC. Protein: CASSRTSGAYEQYF.

The chain uses TRBV5-1 and TRBJ2-1; 9 bases line up with TRBD2. The CDR3 is made up of 18 amino acids. CDR1 SGHRS and CDR2 YFSETQ come from the germline V gene. Trimming cost V 4 bases and J 5 bases; bases outside gene matches: 16. The CDR3 sequence is CASSRLSGAGGPHNEQFF. The CDR3 region has the DNA TGCGCCAGCAGCCGCCTTTCGGGGGCGGGGGGGCCACACAATGAGCAGTTCTTC.

There are many counts of this clonotype. The V gene is TRBV24-1, the J gene TRBJ2-1; D perhaps matches TRBD2 (5 bases). Germline V gives CDR1 KGHDR, CDR2 SFDVKD. Trimming cost V 3 bases and J 10 bases, with 15 bases left between them. The CDR3 runs 14 residues. The CDR3 DNA reads as TGTGCCACCAGTGATCCCCTAGCCGCAGCCGAGCAGTTCTTC. The encoded protein is CATSDPLAAAEQFF.

This clonotype was detected ten times or more. V gene TRBV6-1 combines with J gene TRBJ2-1; 8 nucleotides match TRBD1. The CDR3 has 14 amino acids. Germline values: CDR1 MNHNS, CDR2 SASEGT. The V and J ends lost 6 bases and 6 bases, in that order; junction bases with no gene match: 7. In DNA, the CDR3 is TGTGCCAGCAGCAGGGGGACAGGCCTCAATGAGCAGTTCTTC. Translated, it gives CASSRGTGLNEQFF.

V and J are TRBV7-2 and TRBJ2-7; no definite D call. CDR1 is SGHTA, CDR2 FQGNSA, per germline. V lost 5 bases to trimming and J lost 2 bases, with 16 bases between them. The CDR3 covers 15 residues. The CDR3 loop is CASSTPVTDTYEQYF. The CDR3 DNA sequence: TGTGCCAGCAGCACACCCGTGACTGATACCTACGAGCAGTACTTC.

By sample fraction, this clonotype is medium-sized (0.01 to 0.1%). The rearrangement joins TRBV5-1 to TRBJ2-3, with 12 nucleotides matching TRBD2. V was clipped by 4 bases and J by 5 bases; unmatched bases: 8. Per germline, CDR1 SGHRS and CDR2 YFSETQ. CDR3 length equals 16 residues. The CDR3 is CASSRLLAGGGDTQYF. CDR3 bases: TGCGCCAGCAGCAGGCTACTAGCGGGAGGTGGAGATACGCAGTATTTT.

Points on this clonotype: A much larger clone lies one base from this, so it may be a read error. CDR3 protein: CASSLGQVTSNEQFF. CDR3 sequence (DNA): TGTGCCAGCAGCTTAGGGCAGGTGACCAGCAATGAGCAGTTCTTC. The gene calls are TRBV7-8 and TRBJ2-1; D is uncertain. This CDR3 is built from 15 residues. Germline-derived CDR1 and CDR2 are SGHVS and FQNEAQ. V was trimmed by 1 base and J by 6 bases, leaving 13 bases between them.

This clonotype appeared many times. The chain uses TRBV25-1 and TRBJ1-1, with a tentative D call TRBD1 (5 bases). V was clipped by 4 bases and J by 5 bases, with 14 bases between them. The V gene's germline CDR1 is MGHDK and CDR2 SYGVNS. The CDR3 has 14 residues. CDR3 bases: TGTGCCAGCAGTGGGGTAGTGGGGGGGACTGAAGCTTTCTTT. It codes for CASSGVVGGTEAFF.

This sequence joins TRBV5-1 and TRBJ1-5; tentatively, D is TRBD1 (5 bases). The length of the CDR3 is 16 residues. The germline CDR1 and CDR2 sequences are SGHRS and YFSETQ. V was pared by 0 bases and J by 1 base, with 11 bases between. CDR3 sequence reads: CASSLGATASNQPQHF. The CDR3 DNA reads TGCGCCAGCAGCTTGGGGGCGACAGCAAGCAATCAGCCCCAGCATTTT.

This chain joins TRBV12-3 or TRBV12-4 and TRBJ1-4; 10 bases map to TRBD1. This CDR3 is 15 amino acids long. The V and J ends lost 4 bases and 8 bases, in that order; junction bases with no gene match: 7. CDR3 sequence (DNA): TGTGCCAGCAGTTCAGGGACAGGGGTAAACGAAAAACTGTTTTTT. It encodes CASSSGTGVNEKLFF.